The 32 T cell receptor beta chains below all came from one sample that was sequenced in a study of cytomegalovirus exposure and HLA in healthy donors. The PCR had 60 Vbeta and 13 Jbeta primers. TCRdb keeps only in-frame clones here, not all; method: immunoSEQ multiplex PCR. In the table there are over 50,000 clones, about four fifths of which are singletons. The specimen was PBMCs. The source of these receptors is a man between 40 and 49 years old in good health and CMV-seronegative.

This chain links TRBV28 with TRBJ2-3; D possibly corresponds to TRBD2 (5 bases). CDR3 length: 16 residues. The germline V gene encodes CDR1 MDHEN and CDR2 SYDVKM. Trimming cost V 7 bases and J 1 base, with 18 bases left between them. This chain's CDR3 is CASIPRAGSRTDTQYF. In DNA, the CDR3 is TGTGCCAGCATCCCGAGGGCAGGTTCCCGCACAGATACGCAGTATTTT. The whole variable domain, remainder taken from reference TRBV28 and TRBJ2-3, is DVKVTQSSRYLVKRTGEKVFLECVQDMDHENMFWYRQDPGLGLRLIYFSYDVKMKEKGDIPEGYSVSREKKERFSLILESASTNQTSMYLCASIPRAGSRTDTQYFGPGTRLTVL.

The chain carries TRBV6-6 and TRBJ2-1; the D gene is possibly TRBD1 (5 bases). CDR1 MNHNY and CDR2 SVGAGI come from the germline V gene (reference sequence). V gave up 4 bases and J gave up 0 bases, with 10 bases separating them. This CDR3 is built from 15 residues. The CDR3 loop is CASSFDRHSYNEQFF. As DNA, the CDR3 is TGTGCCAGCAGTTTCGACAGACACTCCTACAATGAGCAGTTCTTC.

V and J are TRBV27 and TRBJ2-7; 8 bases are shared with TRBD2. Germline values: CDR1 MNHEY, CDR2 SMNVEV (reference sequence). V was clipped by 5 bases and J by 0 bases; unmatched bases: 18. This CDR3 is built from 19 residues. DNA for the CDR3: TGTGCCAGCAGTAGGATAGCGGGGAGGCCCAGCTCCACCTCCTACGAGCAGTACTTC. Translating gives CASSRIAGRPSSTSYEQYF.

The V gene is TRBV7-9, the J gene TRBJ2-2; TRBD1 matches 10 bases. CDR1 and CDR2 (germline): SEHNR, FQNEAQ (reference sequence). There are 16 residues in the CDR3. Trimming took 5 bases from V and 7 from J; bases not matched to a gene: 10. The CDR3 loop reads CASSPGDRGRGGELFF. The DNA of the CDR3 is TGTGCCAGCAGCCCCGGGGACAGGGGCCGAGGCGGGGAGCTGTTTTTT.

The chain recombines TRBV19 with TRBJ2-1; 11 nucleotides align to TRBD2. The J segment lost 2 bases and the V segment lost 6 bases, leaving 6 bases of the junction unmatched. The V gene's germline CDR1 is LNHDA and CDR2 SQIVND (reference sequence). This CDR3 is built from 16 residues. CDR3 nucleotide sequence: TGTGCCAGTAGCCAAATAGCGGGGGGGGCCTACAATGAGCAGTTCTTC. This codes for CASSQIAGGAYNEQFF.

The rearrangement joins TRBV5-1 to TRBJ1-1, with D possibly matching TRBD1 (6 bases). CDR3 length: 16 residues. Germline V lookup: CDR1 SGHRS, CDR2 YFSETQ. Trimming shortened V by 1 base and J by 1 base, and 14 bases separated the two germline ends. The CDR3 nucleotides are TGCGCCAGCAGCTTGATCGGACAGACCTCGAACACTGAAGCTTTCTTT. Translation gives CASSLIGQTSNTEAFF.

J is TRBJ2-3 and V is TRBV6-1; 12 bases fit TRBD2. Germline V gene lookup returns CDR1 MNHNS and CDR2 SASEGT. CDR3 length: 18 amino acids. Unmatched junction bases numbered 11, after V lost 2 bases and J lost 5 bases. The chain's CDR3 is CASSEIVLAGGLGDTQYF. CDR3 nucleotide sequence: TGTGCCAGCAGTGAAATAGTCCTAGCGGGAGGGCTGGGAGATACGCAGTATTTT.

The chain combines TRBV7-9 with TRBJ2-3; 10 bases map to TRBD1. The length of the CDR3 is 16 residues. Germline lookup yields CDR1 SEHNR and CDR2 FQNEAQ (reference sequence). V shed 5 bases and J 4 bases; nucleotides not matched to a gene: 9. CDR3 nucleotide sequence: TGTGCCAGCAGCGGTCGACAGGGGGCTGTTGCAGATACGCAGTATTTT. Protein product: CASSGRQGAVADTQYF.

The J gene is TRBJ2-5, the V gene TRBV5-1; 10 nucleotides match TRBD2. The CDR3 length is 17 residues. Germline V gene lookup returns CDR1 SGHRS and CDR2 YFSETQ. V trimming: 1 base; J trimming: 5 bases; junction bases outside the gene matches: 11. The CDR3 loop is CASSLTALAGVGETQYF. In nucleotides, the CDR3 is TGCGCCAGCAGCTTGACCGCTCTAGCGGGGGTCGGGGAGACCCAGTACTTC.

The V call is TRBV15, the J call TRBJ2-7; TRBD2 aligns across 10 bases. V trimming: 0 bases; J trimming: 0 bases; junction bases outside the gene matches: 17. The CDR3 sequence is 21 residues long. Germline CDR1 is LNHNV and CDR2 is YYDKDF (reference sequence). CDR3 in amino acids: CATSRDRTSGKANFSSYEQYF. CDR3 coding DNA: TGTGCCACCAGCAGAGATCGAACTAGCGGGAAAGCCAACTTCAGCTCCTACGAGCAGTACTTC.

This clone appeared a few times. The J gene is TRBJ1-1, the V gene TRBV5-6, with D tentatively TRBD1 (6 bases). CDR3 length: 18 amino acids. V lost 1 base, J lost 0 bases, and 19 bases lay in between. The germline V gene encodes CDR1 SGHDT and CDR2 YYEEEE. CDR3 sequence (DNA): TGTGCCAGCAGCTTGTCATCACAGGGTTTCCCGATGAACACTGAAGCTTTCTTT. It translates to CASSLSSQGFPMNTEAFF.

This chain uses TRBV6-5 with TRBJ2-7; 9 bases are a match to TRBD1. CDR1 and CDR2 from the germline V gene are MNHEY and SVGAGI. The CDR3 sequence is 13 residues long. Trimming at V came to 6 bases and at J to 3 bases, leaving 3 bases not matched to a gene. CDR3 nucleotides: TGTGCCAGCAGAGGACAGGGGAACTACGAGCAGTACTTC. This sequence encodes CASRGQGNYEQYF.

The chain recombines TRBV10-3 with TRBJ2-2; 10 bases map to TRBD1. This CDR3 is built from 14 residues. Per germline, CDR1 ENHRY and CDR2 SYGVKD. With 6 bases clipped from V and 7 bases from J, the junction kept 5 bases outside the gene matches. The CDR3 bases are TGTGCCATCAGAAGGACAGGGGGGATCGGGGAGCTGTTTTTT. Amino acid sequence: CAIRRTGGIGELFF.

The CDR3 reads CASSLGSGLRTDTQYF. The CDR3 region has the DNA TGTGCCAGCAGCTTGGGCTCGGGACTCCGCACAGATACGCAGTATTTT. This sequence joins TRBV5-4 and TRBJ2-3; D is possibly TRBD2 (6 bases). Trimming shortened V by 0 bases and J by 1 base, and 12 bases separated the two germline ends. This CDR3 comprises 16 residues. CDR1 and CDR2 from the germline V gene are SGHNT and YYREEE (reference sequence).

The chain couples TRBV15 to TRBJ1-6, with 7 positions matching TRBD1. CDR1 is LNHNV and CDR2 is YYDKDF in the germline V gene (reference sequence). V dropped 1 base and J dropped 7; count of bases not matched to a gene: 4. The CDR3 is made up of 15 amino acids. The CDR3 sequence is CATSRGTGVNSPLHF. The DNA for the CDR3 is TGTGCCACCAGCAGAGGTACAGGGGTGAATTCACCCCTCCACTTT.

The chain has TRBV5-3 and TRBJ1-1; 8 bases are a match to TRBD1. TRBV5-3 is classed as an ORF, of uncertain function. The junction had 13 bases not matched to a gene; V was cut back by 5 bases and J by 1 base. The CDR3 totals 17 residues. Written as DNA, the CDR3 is TGTGCCAGAAGGACGGACAGGGCCACCGGGAGGAACACTGAAGCTTTCTTT. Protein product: CARRTDRATGRNTEAFF.

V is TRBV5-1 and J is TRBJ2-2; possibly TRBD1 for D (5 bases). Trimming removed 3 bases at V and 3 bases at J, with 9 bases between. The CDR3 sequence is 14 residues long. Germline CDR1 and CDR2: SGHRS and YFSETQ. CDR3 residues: CASSSLQDTGELFF. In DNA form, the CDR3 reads TGCGCCAGCAGCTCCCTACAGGACACCGGGGAGCTGTTTTTT. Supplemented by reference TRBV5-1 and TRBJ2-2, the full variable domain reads KAGVTQTPRYLIKTRGQQVTLSCSPISGHRSVSWYQQTPGQGLQFLFEYFSETQRNKGNFPGRFSGRQFSNSRSEMNVSTLELGDSALYLCASSSLQDTGELFFGEGSRLTVL.

CDR3 residues: CASTLNDGTANQPQHF. DNA for the CDR3: TGTGCCAGCACTTTGAACGATGGGACAGCAAATCAGCCCCAGCATTTT. The V gene is TRBV28, the J gene TRBJ1-5; 7 bases fit TRBD1. The CDR3 runs to 16 residues. V trimming: 7 bases; J trimming: 4 bases; junction bases outside the gene matches: 13. Per germline, CDR1 MDHEN and CDR2 SYDVKM.

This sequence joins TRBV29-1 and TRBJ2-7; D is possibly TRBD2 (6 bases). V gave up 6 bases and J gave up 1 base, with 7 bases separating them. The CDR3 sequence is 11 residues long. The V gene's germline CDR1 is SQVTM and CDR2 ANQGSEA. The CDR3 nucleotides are TGCAGCGTAGCGGGTTCCTACGAGCAGTACTTC. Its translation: CSVAGSYEQYF.

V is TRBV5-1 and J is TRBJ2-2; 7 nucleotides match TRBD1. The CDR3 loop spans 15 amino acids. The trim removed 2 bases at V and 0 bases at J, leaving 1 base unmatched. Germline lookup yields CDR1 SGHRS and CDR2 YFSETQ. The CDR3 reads CASSFQGANTGELFF. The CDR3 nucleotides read TGCGCCAGCAGCTTCCAGGGGGCGAACACCGGGGAGCTGTTTTTT.

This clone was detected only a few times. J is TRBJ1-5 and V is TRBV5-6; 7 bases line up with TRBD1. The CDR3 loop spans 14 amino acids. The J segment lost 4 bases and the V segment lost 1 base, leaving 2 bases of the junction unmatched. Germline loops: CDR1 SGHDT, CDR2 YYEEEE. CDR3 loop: CASSLTGVNQPQHF. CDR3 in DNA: TGTGCCAGCAGCTTGACAGGGGTGAATCAGCCCCAGCATTTT.

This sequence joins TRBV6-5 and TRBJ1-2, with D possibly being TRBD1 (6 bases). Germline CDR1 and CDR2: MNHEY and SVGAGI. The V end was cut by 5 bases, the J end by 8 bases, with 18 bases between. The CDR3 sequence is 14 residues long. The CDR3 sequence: CASSQQGGSRGYTF. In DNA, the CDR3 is TGTGCCAGCAGTCAACAAGGGGGTTCCCGGGGCTACACCTTC.

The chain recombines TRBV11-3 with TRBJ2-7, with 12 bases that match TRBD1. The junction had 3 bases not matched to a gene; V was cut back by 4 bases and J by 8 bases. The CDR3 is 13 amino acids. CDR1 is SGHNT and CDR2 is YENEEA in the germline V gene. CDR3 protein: CASSYGTGGQQYF. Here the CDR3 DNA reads TGTGCCAGCAGCTACGGGACAGGGGGCCAGCAGTACTTC. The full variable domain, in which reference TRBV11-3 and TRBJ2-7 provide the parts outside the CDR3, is EAGVVQSPRYKIIEKKQPVAFWCNPISGHNTLYWYLQNLGQGPELLIRYENEEAVDDSQLPKDRFSAERLKGVDSTLKIQPAELGDSAVYLCASSYGTGGQQYFGPGTRLTVT.

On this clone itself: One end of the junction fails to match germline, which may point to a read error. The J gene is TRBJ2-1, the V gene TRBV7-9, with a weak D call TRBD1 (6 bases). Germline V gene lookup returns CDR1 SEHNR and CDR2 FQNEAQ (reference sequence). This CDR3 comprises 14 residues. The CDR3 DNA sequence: TGTGCCAGCAGCTCACGACTCGGGGACAATGAGCAGCTCTTC. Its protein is CASSSRLGDNEQLF.

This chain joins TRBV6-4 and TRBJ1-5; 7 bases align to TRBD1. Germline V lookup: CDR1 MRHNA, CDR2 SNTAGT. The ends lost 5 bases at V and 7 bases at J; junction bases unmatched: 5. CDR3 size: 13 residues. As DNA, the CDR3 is TGTGCCAGCAGTAGAGGGGGCGAACAGCCCCAGCATTTT. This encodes CASSRGGEQPQHF.

The CDR3 here is CASSLFGGQPQHF. In DNA form, the CDR3 reads TGTGCCAGCAGTTTATTCGGGGGACAGCCCCAGCATTTT. The chain joins TRBV27 to TRBJ1-5; tentatively, D is TRBD1 (5 bases). Germline V gene data show CDR1 as MNHEY and CDR2 as SMNVEV (reference sequence). Trimming took 1 base from V and 7 from J, leaving 8 bases between them. The CDR3 runs to 13 residues.

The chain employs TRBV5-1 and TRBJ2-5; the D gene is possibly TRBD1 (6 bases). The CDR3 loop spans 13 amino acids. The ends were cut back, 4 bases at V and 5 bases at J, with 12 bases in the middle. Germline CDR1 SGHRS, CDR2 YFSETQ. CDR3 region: CASSIQGHETQYF. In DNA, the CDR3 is TGCGCCAGCAGCATACAGGGACACGAGACCCAGTACTTC.

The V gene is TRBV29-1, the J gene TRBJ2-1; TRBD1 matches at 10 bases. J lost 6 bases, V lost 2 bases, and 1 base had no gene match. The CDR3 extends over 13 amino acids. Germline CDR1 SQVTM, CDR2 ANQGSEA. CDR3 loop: CSVEWDRGNEQFF. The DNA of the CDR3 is TGCAGCGTTGAATGGGACAGGGGCAATGAGCAGTTCTTC.

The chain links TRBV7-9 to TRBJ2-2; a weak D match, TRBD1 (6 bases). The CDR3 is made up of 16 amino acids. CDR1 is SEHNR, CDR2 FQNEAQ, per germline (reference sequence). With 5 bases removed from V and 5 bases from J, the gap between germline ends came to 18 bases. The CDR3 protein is CASSQPGHLGTGELFF. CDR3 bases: TGTGCCAGCAGCCAGCCGGGACACCTGGGTACCGGGGAGCTGTTTTTT. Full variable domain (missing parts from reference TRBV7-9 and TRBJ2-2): DTGVSQNPRHKITKRGQNVTFRCDPISEHNRLYWYRQTLGQGPEFLTYFQNEAQLEKSRLLSDRFSAERPKGSFSTLEIQRTEQGDSAMYLCASSQPGHLGTGELFFGEGSRLTVL.

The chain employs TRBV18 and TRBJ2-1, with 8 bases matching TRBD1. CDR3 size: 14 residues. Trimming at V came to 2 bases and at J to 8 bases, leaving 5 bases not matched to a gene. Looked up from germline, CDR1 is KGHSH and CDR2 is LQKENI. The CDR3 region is CASSPGQGTDEQFF. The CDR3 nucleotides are TGTGCCAGCTCACCAGGACAGGGTACCGATGAGCAGTTCTTC.

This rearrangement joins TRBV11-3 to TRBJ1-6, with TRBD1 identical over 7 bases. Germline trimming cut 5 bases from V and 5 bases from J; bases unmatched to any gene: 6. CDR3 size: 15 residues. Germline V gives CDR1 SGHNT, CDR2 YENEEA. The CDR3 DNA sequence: TGTGCCAGCAGCAGACGGGACAGCGATAATTCACCCCTCCACTTT. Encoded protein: CASSRRDSDNSPLHF.

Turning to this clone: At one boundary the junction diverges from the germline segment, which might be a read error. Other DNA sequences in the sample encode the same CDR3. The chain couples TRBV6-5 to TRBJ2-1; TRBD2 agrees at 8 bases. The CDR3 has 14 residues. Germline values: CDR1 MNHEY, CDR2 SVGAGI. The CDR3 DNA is TGCGCCAGCTGGGGCGGGGGGTCGCTGGATGAGCAGTTCTTC. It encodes CASWGGGSLDEQFF.